This T cell receptor (beta chain) was sequenced during a study of T cells in Graves' hyperthyroidism and ophthalmopathy. Study at large: Before treatment of any kind, peripheral blood was taken at initial diagnosis. Regarding the study as a whole: Researchers found most expanded thyroid clonotypes above 0.001 in blood as well.

Amplification yielded TCR beta CDR3 regions, with RNA transcripts as the source. A set of HTBI primers served as the primers for a first-round RT-PCR of the TCR CDR3. TCRdb processed the multiplex PCR reads anew with MiXCR; each CDR3 protein has one entry. Of roughly 330,000 distinct CDR3 sequences in the sample, roughly 15% were seen once. The CDR3 is made up of 15 amino acids. Germline values: CDR1 ENHRY, CDR2 SYGVKD. Losses at the gene ends were 4 bases for V and 10 bases for J; bases not matched to a gene: 10. In its sample, this clonotype was seen a few times. The antigen remains undetermined. Exclusion of a patient resulted from uncontrolled infection, other autoimmune disease, pregnancy or lactation. An approximately 9.4 ml volume of fresh peripheral blood provided the PBMCs.

The TCR sequence derives from a man aged 25 to 40 with Graves' hyperthyroidism. The sample comprised blood. The V gene is TRBV10-3, the J gene TRBJ2-1; TRBD1 aligns across 10 bases. DNA of the CDR3: TGTGCCATCAGTGGGGGGACAGGGGCCGGCAGGGAGCAGTTCTTC. Translating gives CAISGGTGAGREQFF.